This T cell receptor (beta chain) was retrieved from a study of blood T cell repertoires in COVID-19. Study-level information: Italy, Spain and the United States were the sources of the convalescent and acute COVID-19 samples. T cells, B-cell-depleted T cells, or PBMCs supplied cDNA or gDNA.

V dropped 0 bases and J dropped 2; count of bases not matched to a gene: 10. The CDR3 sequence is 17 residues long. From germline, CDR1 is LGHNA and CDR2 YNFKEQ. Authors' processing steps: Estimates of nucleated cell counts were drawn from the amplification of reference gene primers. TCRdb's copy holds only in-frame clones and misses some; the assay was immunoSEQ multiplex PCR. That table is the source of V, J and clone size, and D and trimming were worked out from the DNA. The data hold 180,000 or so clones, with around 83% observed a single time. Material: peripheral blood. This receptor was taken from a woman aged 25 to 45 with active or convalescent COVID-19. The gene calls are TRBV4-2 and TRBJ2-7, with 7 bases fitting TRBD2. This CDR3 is CASSQELGRGLAYEQYF. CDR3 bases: TGTGCCAGCAGCCAAGAACTTGGTCGTGGACTAGCCTACGAGCAGTACTTC.